Following are 21 T cell receptor beta chains from one sample sequenced in a study of Graves' ophthalmopathy and Graves' hyperthyroidism. Amplification of the TCR beta CDR3 regions used RNA transcripts (as template). HTBI primers primed a first-round RT-PCR, and a second-round multiplex PCR followed. TCRdb processed the multiplex PCR reads anew with MiXCR; each CDR3 protein has one entry. The data hold about 370,000 distinct CDR3 sequences, with 15% to 20% observed a single time. Sequenced sample: peripheral blood. Every receptor here comes from a woman under 30 with Graves' ophthalmopathy.

This clonotype was seen at least ten times. V usage is TRBV7-2 and J usage is TRBJ2-5; possible D gene TRBD2, 7 bases. With 4 bases removed from V and 4 bases from J, the gap between germline ends came to 16 bases. Germline CDR1 and CDR2: SGHTA and FQGNSA. The CDR3 length is 15 residues. This CDR3 reads CASSSSSGGGETQYF. CDR3 nucleotide sequence: TGTGCCAGCAGCTCCTCTAGCGGAGGGGGAGAGACCCAGTACTTC.

This clonotype was seen repeatedly, ten times or more. The chain joins TRBV7-2 to TRBJ2-7, with a possible D match to TRBD1 (5 bases). The CDR3 runs 15 residues. Deletions cut 4 bases from V and 7 bases from J, with 20 bases between. Germline CDR1 reads SGHTA; CDR2 reads FQGNSA. Written as DNA, the CDR3 is TGTGCCAGCAGCTCCTGGACATCCGGAATGACTGAGCAGTACTTC. Translated: CASSSWTSGMTEQYF.

This clonotype appeared many times. The rearrangement links TRBV28 to TRBJ2-7, with a tentative D call TRBD1 (6 bases). The CDR3 is 12 amino acids. Germline assignment: CDR1 MDHEN and CDR2 SYDVKM. Trimming left V 2 bases short and J 10 bases short, with 12 bases between. The CDR3 is CASSLNRDTQYF. The CDR3 coding sequence is TGTGCCAGCAGTTTAAACCGGGACACCCAGTACTTC.

This clonotype was detected many times. This chain links TRBV6-5 with TRBJ1-6; D call uncertain. V gave up 7 bases and J gave up 5 bases, with 18 bases separating them. Looked up from germline, CDR1 is MNHEY and CDR2 is SVGAGI. CDR3 length: 16 amino acids. The CDR3 bases are TGTGCCAGCAACCTCACACCAGCCCACCATAATTCACCCCTCCACTTT. It is translated as CASNLTPAHHNSPLHF.

This clonotype has ten or more counts. The chain uses TRBV6-5 and TRBJ1-1; tentatively, D is TRBD1 (5 bases). Between the trimmed V and J ends, which lost 5 bases and 6 bases, there was a span of 7 bases. The CDR3 runs 11 residues. Per germline, CDR1 MNHEY and CDR2 SVGAGI. CDR3 bases: TGTGCCAGCAGTCGGGGGGCTGAAGCTTTCTTT. Protein product: CASSRGAEAFF.

Ten or more counts support this clonotype. This sequence joins TRBV9 and TRBJ2-7; D unresolved. From germline, CDR1 is SGDLS and CDR2 YYNGEE. V lost 4 bases and J lost 5, with 10 bases in between. The CDR3 is 12 residues long. The CDR3, as DNA: TGTGCCAGCAGCCCCGGATCCCACGAGCAGTACTTC. The encoded protein is CASSPGSHEQYF.

The V call is TRBV6-2 or TRBV6-3, the J call TRBJ2-5; TRBD2 matches 7 bases. CDR1 and CDR2 (germline): MNHEY, SVGEGT. J was trimmed by 4 bases and V by 5 bases; bases with no gene match: 7. There are 14 residues in the CDR3. CDR3 protein: CASSDTGGGETQYF. CDR3 DNA sequence: TGTGCCAGCAGTGACACTGGGGGGGGAGAGACCCAGTACTTC.

The CDR3 nucleotides are TGTGCCACCAGCAGCCCTCTCCCGGGGACTAGCTACTACGAGCAGTACTTC. Its translation is CATSSPLPGTSYYEQYF. The chain employs TRBV15 and TRBJ2-7, with TRBD2 matching over 9 bases. V lost 3 bases to trimming and J lost 3 bases; unmatched junction nucleotides: 12. The germline CDR1 and CDR2 sequences are LNHNV and YYDKDF (reference sequence). The CDR3 covers 17 residues.

This clonotype appeared many times. The CDR3 region has the DNA TGTGCCAGCAGTATGACAGGGGAGGACCACGAGCAGTACTTC. Its translation is CASSMTGEDHEQYF. The rearrangement uses TRBV28 and TRBJ2-7; TRBD1 aligns across 8 bases. The germline V gene encodes CDR1 MDHEN and CDR2 SYDVKM. CDR3 length: 14 residues. V shed 5 bases, J shed 5 bases, and the junction held 8 bases outside the gene matches.

This clonotype was recorded many times. The rearrangement joins TRBV11-2 to TRBJ1-6; tentatively, D is TRBD1 (6 bases). In germline, CDR1 is SGHAT, CDR2 FQNNGV. The CDR3 is 15 residues long. Trimming took off 1 base at V and 10 bases at J, with 14 bases between the two ends. This CDR3 reads CASSLVAGAGSPLHF. Written as DNA, the CDR3 is TGTGCCAGCAGCTTAGTAGCGGGGGCAGGGTCACCCCTCCACTTT.

The chain is built from TRBV6-1 and TRBJ2-7; D is uncertain. This CDR3 is built from 14 residues. The V gene's germline CDR1 is MNHNS and CDR2 SASEGT. The V and J ends lost 0 bases and 2 bases respectively, with 8 bases between them. CDR3 residues: CASSEALATYEQYF. DNA for the CDR3: TGTGCCAGCAGTGAAGCCTTGGCGACCTACGAGCAGTACTTC.

At least ten counts were recorded for this clonotype. The chain uses TRBV7-2 and TRBJ2-4; 8 nucleotides match TRBD1. V was clipped by 4 bases and J by 6 bases; unmatched bases: 8. Germline loops: CDR1 SGHTA, CDR2 FQGNSA. The CDR3 runs to 15 residues. The CDR3 nucleotides are TGTGCCAGCAGCTCTGGGTCAGGACAGGGAAACATTCAGTACTTC. It is translated as CASSSGSGQGNIQYF.

V and J are TRBV5-1 and TRBJ1-1, with 7 bases that match TRBD1. The V and J ends lost 7 bases and 6 bases, in that order; junction bases with no gene match: 9. Germline CDR1 and CDR2: SGHRS and YFSETQ. The CDR3 consists of 13 residues. As DNA, the CDR3 is TGCGCCAGCGGTACAGGGGTTCTTCCTGAAGCTTTCTTT. Residues: CASGTGVLPEAFF.

There are many counts of this clonotype. V gene TRBV27 combines with J gene TRBJ2-7, with D perhaps TRBD2 (5 bases). Trimming took 4 bases from V and 3 from J, leaving 19 bases between them. From germline, CDR1 is MNHEY and CDR2 SMNVEV (reference sequence). The CDR3 runs to 16 residues. The CDR3 DNA follows: TGTGCCAGCAGTTACCGCGGCGGGCCATGGGGCTACGAGCAGTACTTC. Translation: CASSYRGGPWGYEQYF.

This clonotype has at least ten counts. The CDR3 is CSASGGGQTGNTIYF. The DNA of the CDR3 is TGCAGTGCTTCCGGGGGGGGGCAGACAGGAAACACCATATATTTT. V is TRBV20-1 and J is TRBJ1-3; D is perhaps TRBD1 (6 bases). The germline V and J ends were trimmed by 5 bases and 4 bases, with 18 bases remaining between them. CDR1 is DFQATT and CDR2 is SNEGSKA in the germline V gene (reference sequence). The CDR3 length is 15 residues.

This clonotype was seen ten or more times. V is TRBV2 and J is TRBJ1-1, with unresolved D. Looked up from germline, CDR1 is SNHLY and CDR2 is FYNNEI. The V end lost 8 bases, the J end lost 5 bases, and 12 bases lay between the germline ends. The CDR3 has 12 amino acids. CDR3 nucleotide sequence: TGTGCCAGCCGTGGGGTAGGAACTGAAGCTTTCTTT. Protein product: CASRGVGTEAFF.

About this clonotype: One end of the junction varies from germline; a read error may be responsible. The rearrangement links TRBV20-1 to TRBJ2-5, with 9 nucleotides matching TRBD1. Germline V gene sequence: CDR1 DFQATT, CDR2 SNEGSKA (reference sequence). The CDR3 loop spans 14 amino acids. The CDR3 DNA reads as TGCAGTGCTGGCCGGGACAGGGACCAGGAGACCCAGTACTTC. Its translation is CSAGRDRDQETQYF.

The sample holds many counts of this clonotype. This rearrangement joins TRBV6-5 to TRBJ1-1, with 9 positions matching TRBD1. The germline V gene encodes CDR1 MNHEY and CDR2 SVGAGI. V dropped 7 bases and J dropped 11; count of bases not matched to a gene: 11. The CDR3 spans 13 residues. CDR3 amino acids: CASKQTGGETAFF. The CDR3, as DNA: TGTGCCAGCAAACAAACAGGGGGCGAAACCGCTTTCTTT.

This clonotype showed up many times. The V gene is TRBV5-1, the J gene TRBJ1-1; 10 bases map to TRBD1. V lost 2 bases to trimming and J lost 4 bases; unmatched junction nucleotides: 8. This CDR3 has 16 residues. CDR1 is SGHRS and CDR2 is YFSETQ in the germline V gene. CDR3: CASSLRGQGVGTEAFF. In DNA form, the CDR3 reads TGCGCCAGCAGCTTAAGAGGACAGGGGGTAGGCACTGAAGCTTTCTTT.

This clonotype has at least ten counts. V gene TRBV27 combines with J gene TRBJ1-6; D is ambiguous. Germline lookup yields CDR1 MNHEY and CDR2 SMNVEV (reference sequence). The CDR3 consists of 15 residues. Trimming removed 5 bases from V and 8 bases from J, with 16 bases in between. The CDR3 DNA follows: TGTGCCAGCAGTAAAAAACATGATACGGATTCACCCCTCCACTTT. Translation gives CASSKKHDTDSPLHF.

This clonotype was counted many times. The CDR3 is CAWSRVVGSGAKNIQYF. The CDR3, as DNA: TGTGCCTGGAGTAGGGTAGTCGGTAGCGGGGCCAAAAACATTCAGTACTTC. The chain uses TRBV30 and TRBJ2-4; 7 bases align to TRBD2. Germline values: CDR1 GTSNPN, CDR2 SVGIG (reference sequence). The ends lost 2 bases at V and 1 base at J; junction bases unmatched: 11. This CDR3 spans 17 amino acids. The complete variable domain, with remaining parts taken from reference TRBV30 and TRBJ2-4, reads SQTIHQWPATLVQPVGSPLSLECTVEGTSNPNLYWYRQAAGRGLQLLFYSVGIGQISSEVPQNLSASRPQDRQFILSSKKLLLSDSGFYLCAWSRVVGSGAKNIQYFGAGTRLSVL.